This T cell receptor (beta chain) originates from a study of shared clonotypes between healthy human individuals. Each cell subset's genomic DNA was divided evenly among several immunoSEQ plates. Libraries were prepared by immunoSEQ multiplex PCR; TCRdb keeps only in-frame clonotypes and omits some of them. This table has more than 2 million clones, 90% to 95% appearing once. J was trimmed by 9 bases and V by 2 bases; bases with no gene match: 2. This CDR3 is built from 13 residues. CDR1 SGHTA and CDR2 FQGNSA come from the germline V gene. As regards this clone: Its antigen is undetermined.

Study-level points and caveats: Depth of sequencing was expected to influence donor clonotype sharing. Rarefaction curves obtained for sorted subsets showed sequencing incomplete despite large depth. Represented diversity (both genetic and exposure-history) was limited by the small number of donors.

Sequenced sample: naive CD4+ T cells sorted from blood. Subset indicated: CD45RA+ positively selected. The source of this sequence is a man younger than 35 in good health. The genes are TRBV7-2 and TRBJ2-2, with TRBD1 matching 8 bases. This CDR3 is CASSLQGARELFF. In DNA, the CDR3 is TGTGCCAGCAGCTTACAGGGGGCGAGGGAGCTGTTTTTT.